This T cell receptor beta chain originates from a study of blood T cell repertoires in COVID-19. Study context: In each case, the material was cDNA or gDNA derived from T cells, B-cell-depleted T cells, or PBMCs.

Using immunoSEQ multiplex PCR, the repertoire was profiled, and TCRdb retains in-frame clones only, with some absent. The data hold 95,000 to 150,000 clones, with around 64% observed a single time. V gave up 0 bases and J gave up 6 bases, with 7 bases separating them. Germline V lookup: CDR1 SGHRS, CDR2 YFSETQ. This CDR3 region has 14 residues. This sequence was found in a human donor with acute or convalescent COVID-19. The donor label of this sample is uncertain. The V call is TRBV5-1, the J call TRBJ1-6; D is unresolved. The material sequenced was peripheral blood. CDR3 region: CASSLEQSNSPLHF. In DNA form, the CDR3 reads TGCGCCAGCAGCTTGGAACAGTCTAATTCACCCCTCCACTTT.